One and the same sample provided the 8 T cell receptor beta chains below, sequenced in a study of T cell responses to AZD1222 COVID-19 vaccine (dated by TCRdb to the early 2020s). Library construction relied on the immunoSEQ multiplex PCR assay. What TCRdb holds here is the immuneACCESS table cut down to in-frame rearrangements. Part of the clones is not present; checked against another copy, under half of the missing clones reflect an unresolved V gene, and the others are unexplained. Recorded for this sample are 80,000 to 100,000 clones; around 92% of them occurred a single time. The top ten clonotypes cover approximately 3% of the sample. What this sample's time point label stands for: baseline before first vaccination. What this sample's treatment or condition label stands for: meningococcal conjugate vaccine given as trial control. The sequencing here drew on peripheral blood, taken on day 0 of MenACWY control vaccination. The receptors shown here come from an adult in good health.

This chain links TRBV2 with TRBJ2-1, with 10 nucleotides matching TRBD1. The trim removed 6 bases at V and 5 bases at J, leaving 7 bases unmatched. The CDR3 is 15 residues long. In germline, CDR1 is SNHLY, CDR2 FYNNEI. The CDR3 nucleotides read TGTGCCAGCAGGCCTGACAGGGGGCGCCACAATGAGCAGTTCTTC. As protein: CASRPDRGRHNEQFF.

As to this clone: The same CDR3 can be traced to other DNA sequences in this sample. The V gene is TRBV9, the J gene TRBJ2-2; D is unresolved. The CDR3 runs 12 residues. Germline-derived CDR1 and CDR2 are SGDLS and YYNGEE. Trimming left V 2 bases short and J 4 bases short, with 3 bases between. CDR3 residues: CASSVGTGELFF. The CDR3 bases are TGTGCCAGCAGCGTCGGCACCGGGGAGCTGTTTTTT.

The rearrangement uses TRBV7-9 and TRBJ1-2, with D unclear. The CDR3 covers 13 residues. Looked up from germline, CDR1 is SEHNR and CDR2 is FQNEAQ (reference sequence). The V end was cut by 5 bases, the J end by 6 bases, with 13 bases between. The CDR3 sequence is CASSKEDSDGYTF. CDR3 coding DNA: TGTGCCAGCAGCAAGGAGGATTCGGATGGCTACACCTTC.

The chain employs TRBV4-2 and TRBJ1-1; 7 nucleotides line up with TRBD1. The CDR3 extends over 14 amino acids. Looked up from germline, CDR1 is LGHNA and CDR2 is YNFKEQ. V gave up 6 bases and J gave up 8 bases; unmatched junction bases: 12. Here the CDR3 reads CASSDRQGVGEAFF. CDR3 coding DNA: TGTGCCAGCAGTGATAGACAGGGCGTAGGAGAAGCTTTCTTT.

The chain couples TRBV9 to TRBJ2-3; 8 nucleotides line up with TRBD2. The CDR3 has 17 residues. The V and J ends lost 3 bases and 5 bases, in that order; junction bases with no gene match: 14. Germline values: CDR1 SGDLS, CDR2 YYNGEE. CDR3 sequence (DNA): TGTGCCAGCAGCGCCCAGTTACCGGGGGGGCTAAGAGATACGCAGTATTTT. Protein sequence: CASSAQLPGGLRDTQYF.

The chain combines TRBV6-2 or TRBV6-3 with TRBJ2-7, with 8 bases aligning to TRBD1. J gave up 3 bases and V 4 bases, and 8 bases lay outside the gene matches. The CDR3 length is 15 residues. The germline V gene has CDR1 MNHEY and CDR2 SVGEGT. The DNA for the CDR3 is TGTGCCAGCAGTTTCCGAAGGACAGGGCACTACGAGCAGTACTTC. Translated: CASSFRRTGHYEQYF.

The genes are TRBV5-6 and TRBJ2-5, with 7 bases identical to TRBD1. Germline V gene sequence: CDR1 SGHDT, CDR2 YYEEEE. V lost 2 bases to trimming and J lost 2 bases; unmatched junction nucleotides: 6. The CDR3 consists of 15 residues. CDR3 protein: CASSFDPGQQETQYF. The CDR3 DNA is TGTGCCAGCAGCTTCGACCCGGGACAGCAAGAGACCCAGTACTTC.

The CDR3 protein is CASKNPYYEQYF. CDR3 nucleotides: TGTGCCAGCAAAAATCCTTACTACGAGCAGTACTTC. The rearrangement joins TRBV6-5 to TRBJ2-7; D not certain. This CDR3 is built from 12 residues. V was clipped by 7 bases and J by 3 bases, with 10 bases between them. Germline V gene sequence: CDR1 MNHEY, CDR2 SVGAGI.